Reported below is one TCR beta chain. As processed by the authors: Nucleated cell number was recorded as an estimate derived from reference gene primer amplification. TCRdb keeps only in-frame clones here, not all; method: immunoSEQ multiplex PCR. Clonal size and the V and J genes are those of that table, whereas D and trimming came from the DNA. The sample lists 90,000 or so clones, about 82% seen once, with about 25% in the top ten. The data stem from a study of blood T cell repertoires in COVID-19. The overall study: Sites across the United States, Italy and Spain contributed samples from acute and convalescent COVID-19. From T cells, B-cell-depleted T cells, or PBMCs came the material, which was cDNA or gDNA.

With V trimmed by 5 bases and J by 1 base, 7 bases remained unmatched. Germline values: CDR1 ENHRY, CDR2 SYGVKD. This CDR3 contains 15 residues. The TCR sequence derives from a human donor in a cohort sampled during active COVID-19. This chain links TRBV10-3 with TRBJ2-7; TRBD1 aligns across 8 bases. The sample comprised peripheral blood. CDR3 amino acids: CAISPGGDGSYEQYF. The CDR3 DNA sequence: TGTGCCATCAGTCCAGGGGGCGACGGTTCCTACGAGCAGTACTTC.